This TCR beta chain was identified during a study of shared clonotypes between healthy human individuals. Across the whole study: The donor pool was made up of a couple of women and a few men aged 18 to 49.

A word on this clone: Its antigen is still unknown.

Germline values: CDR1 SNHLY, CDR2 FYNNEI. The CDR3 spans 19 residues. Trimming cost V 7 bases and J 5 bases, with 31 bases left between them. Method: immunoSEQ multiplex PCR; TCRdb's copy keeps in-frame clones and lacks some. The sample shows about 610,000 clones, 95% to 96% of them seen only once. Study-wide results and caveats: Rarefaction analysis demonstrated incomplete sorted-subset sequencing notwithstanding large depth.

Terminally differentiated effector memory CD45RA+ cells were left out of the naive CD8 fraction, which was CD45RO-negative and positively selected for CCR7. Material for sequencing was naive CD8+ T cells sorted from blood. The TCR originated in a woman aged 30 to 39 in good health. The chain joins TRBV2 to TRBJ2-3, with a possible D match to TRBD1 (6 bases). The CDR3 coding sequence is TGTGCCAGCACTGATCTTACTCAGTTGGGGGCGCAAGGAATAGATACGCAGTATTTT. Its protein is CASTDLTQLGAQGIDTQYF. The whole variable domain, remainder taken from reference TRBV2 and TRBJ2-3, is EPEVTQTPSHQVTQMGQEVILRCVPISNHLYFYWYRQILGQKVEFLVSFYNNEISEKSEIFDDQFSVERPDGSNFTLKIRSTKLEDSAMYFCASTDLTQLGAQGIDTQYFGPGTRLTVL.